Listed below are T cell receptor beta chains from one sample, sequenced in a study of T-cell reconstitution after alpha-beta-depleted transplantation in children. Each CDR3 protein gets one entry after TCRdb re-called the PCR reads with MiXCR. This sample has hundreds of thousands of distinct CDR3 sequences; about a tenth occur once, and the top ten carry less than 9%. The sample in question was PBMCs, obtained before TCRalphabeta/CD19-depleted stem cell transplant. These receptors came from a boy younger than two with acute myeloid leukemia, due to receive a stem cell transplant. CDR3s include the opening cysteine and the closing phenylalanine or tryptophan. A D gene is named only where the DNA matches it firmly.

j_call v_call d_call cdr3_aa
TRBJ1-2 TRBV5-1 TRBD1 CASSRGQGDGYTF
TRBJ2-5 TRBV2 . CASSDPQGRGETQYF
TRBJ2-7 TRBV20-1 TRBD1 CSAKATGVPLYEQYF
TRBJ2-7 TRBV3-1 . CASSQTHIEQYF
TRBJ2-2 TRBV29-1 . CSVVSQELFF
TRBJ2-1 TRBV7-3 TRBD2 CASSLSRTSIYNEQFF
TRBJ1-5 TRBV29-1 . CSVGVAGFGGNQPQHF
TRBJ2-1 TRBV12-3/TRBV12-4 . CASSLEATAPSFYNEQFF
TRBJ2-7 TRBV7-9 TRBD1 CASSLEETGGPQYF
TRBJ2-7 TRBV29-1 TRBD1 CSAWTGGYEQYF
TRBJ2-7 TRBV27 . CASSLSLPGYSYEQYF
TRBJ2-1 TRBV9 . CASSVGGQGNEQFF
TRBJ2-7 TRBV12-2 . CASRHTSSYEQYF
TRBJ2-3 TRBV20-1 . CSEFSAGPDTQYF
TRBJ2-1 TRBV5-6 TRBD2 CASSLALASYNEQFF
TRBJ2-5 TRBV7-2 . CASSFTGETQYF
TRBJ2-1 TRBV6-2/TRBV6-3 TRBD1 CASRRGDRWNEQFF
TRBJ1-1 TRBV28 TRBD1 CASSLDGDSGFTEAFF
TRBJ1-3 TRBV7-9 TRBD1 CASSFTGTGGGNTIYF
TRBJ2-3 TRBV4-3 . CASSQDEWEEGDTQYF
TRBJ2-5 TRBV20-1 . CSAAHSGAQETQYF
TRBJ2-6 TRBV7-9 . CARGPGGTLSGANVLTF
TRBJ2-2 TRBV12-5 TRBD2 CASGPGLADNTGELFF
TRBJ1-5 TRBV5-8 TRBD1 CASSLAIARGPDQPQHF
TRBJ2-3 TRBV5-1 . CASNMGGSTDTQYF
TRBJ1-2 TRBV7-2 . CASSLINYGYTF
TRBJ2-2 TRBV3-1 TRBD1 CASSHPGTGIGELFF
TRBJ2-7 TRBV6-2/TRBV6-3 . CASSYNEQYF
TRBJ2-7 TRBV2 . CASSEVRDHSYEQYF
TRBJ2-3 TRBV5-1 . CASSPRRLRDTQYF
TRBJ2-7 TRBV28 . CASSFGGWGDF
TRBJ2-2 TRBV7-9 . CASSSPGTANTGELFF
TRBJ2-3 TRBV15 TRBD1 CATRTGGADRDTQYF
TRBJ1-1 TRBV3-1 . CASSRTDRNTEAFF
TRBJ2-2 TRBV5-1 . CASSLADTYPGELFF
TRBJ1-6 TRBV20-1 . CSALVVGSPLHF
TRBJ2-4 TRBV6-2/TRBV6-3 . CASSYHQGTYIRTKNIQYF
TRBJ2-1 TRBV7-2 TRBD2 CASSRTSGRARYNEQFF
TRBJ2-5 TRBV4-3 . CASSQVARTTPQETQYF
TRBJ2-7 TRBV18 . CASSPVSSLVTYEQYF
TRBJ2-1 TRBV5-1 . CASSLTQGSYNEQFF
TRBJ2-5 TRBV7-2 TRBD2 CASSPKGTSGLETQYF
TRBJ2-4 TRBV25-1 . CASSLLGLWGKNIQYF
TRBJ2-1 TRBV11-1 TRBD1 CASSLLKGPGQVSYNEQFF
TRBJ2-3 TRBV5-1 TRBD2 CASSLVTSGIADTQYF
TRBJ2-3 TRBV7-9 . CASSLAGADTQYF
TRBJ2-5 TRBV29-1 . CSAENIRFAQYF
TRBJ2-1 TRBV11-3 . CASSRSLQTYNEQFF
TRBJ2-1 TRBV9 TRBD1 CASSVEGASYNEQFF
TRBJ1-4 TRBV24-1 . CATSDLSEKLFF
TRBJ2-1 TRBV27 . CASSLGRQLANEQFF
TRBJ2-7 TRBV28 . CASSFTRGPYYEQYF
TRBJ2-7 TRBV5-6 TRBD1 CASSQAGTGGYEQYF